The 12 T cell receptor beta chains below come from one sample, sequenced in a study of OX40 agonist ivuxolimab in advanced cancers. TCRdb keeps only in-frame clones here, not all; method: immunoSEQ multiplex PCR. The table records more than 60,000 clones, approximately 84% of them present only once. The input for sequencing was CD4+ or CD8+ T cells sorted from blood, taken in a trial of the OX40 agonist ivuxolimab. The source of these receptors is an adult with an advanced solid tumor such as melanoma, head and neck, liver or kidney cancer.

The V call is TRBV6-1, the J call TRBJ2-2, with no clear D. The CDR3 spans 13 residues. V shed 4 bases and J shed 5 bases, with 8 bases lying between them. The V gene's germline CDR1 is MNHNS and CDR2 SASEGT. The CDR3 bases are TGTGCCAGCAGTGCGACATGGACCGGGGAGCTGTTTTTT. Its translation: CASSATWTGELFF.

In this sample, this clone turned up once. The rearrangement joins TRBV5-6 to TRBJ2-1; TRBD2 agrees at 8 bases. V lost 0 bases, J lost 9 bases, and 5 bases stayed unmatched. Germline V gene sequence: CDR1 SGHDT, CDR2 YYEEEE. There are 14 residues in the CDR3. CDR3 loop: CASSLGGLAGEQFF. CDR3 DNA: TGTGCCAGCAGCTTGGGGGGTCTAGCGGGTGAGCAGTTCTTC. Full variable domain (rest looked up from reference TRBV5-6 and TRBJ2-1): DAGVTQSPTHLIKTRGQQVTLRCSPKSGHDTVSWYQQALGQGPQFIFQYYEEEERQRGNFPDRFSGHQFPNYSSELNVNALLLGDSALYLCASSLGGLAGEQFFGPGTRLTVL.

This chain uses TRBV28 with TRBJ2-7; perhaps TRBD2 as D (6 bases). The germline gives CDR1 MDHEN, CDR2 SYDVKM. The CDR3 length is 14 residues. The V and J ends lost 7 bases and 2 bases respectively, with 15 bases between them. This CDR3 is CASTPGLPPYEQYF. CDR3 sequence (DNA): TGTGCCAGCACTCCGGGACTGCCTCCCTACGAGCAGTACTTC.

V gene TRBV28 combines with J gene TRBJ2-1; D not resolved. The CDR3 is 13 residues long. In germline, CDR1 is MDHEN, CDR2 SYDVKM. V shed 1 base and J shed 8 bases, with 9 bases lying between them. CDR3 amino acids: CASSLYSRDEQFF. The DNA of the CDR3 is TGTGCCAGCAGTTTATATAGCCGGGATGAGCAGTTCTTC.

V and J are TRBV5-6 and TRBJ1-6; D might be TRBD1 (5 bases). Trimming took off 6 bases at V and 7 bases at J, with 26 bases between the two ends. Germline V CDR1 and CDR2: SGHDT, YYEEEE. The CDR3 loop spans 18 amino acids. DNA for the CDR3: TGTGCCAGCACCACTCCGACAAGGGGACTAGAGGAAAATTCACCCCTCCACTTT. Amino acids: CASTTPTRGLEENSPLHF.

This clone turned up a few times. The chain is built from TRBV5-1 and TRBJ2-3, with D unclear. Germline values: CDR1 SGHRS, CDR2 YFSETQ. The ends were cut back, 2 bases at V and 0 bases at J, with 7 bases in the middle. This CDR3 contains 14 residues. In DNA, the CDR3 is TGCGCCAGCAGCTTTTCCGAGAGCACAGATACGCAGTATTTT. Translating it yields CASSFSESTDTQYF.

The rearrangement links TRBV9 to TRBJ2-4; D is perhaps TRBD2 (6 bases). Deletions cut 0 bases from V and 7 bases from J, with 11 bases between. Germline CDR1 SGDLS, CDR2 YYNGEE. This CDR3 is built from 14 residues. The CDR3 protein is CASSVGAGKNIQYF. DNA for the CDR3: TGTGCCAGCAGCGTAGGGGCGGGGAAGAACATTCAGTACTTC.

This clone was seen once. This chain's CDR3 is CASSLTPGNTIYF. The CDR3 coding sequence is TGTGCCAGCAGCTTAACACCCGGAAACACCATATATTTT. The V call is TRBV11-2, the J call TRBJ1-3; D call uncertain. Germline loops: CDR1 SGHAT, CDR2 FQNNGV. V lost 2 bases to trimming and J lost 4 bases, with 6 bases between them. The CDR3 contains 13 residues.

The CDR3 protein is CASSSTGSEETQYF. As DNA, the CDR3 is TGTGCCAGCAGCTCGACAGGGTCGGAGGAGACCCAGTACTTC. The chain combines TRBV5-4 with TRBJ2-5; 7 nucleotides agree with TRBD1. The CDR3 consists of 14 residues. Unmatched junction bases numbered 7, after V lost 3 bases and J lost 5 bases. The germline CDR1 and CDR2 sequences are SGHNT and YYREEE (reference sequence).

The CDR3 DNA is TGTGCCGCGATGCGGGGGAACACTGAAGCTTTCTTT. The encoded protein is CAAMRGNTEAFF. The chain uses TRBV6-5 and TRBJ1-1; D unclear. Trimming took 11 bases from V and 1 from J, leaving 11 bases between them. The CDR3 is made up of 12 amino acids. The germline V gene has CDR1 MNHEY and CDR2 SVGAGI.

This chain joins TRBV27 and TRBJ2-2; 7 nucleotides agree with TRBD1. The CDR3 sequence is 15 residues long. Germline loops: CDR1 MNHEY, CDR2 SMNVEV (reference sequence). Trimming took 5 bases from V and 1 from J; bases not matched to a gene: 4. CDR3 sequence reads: CASSAGTVNTGELFF. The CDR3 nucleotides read TGTGCCAGCAGTGCCGGGACAGTGAACACCGGGGAGCTGTTTTTT.

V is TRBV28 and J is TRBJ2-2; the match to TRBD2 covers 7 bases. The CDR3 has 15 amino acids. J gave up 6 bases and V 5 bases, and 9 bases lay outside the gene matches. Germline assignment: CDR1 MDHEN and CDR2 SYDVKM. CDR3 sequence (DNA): TGTGCCAGCAGTCCAGGACTAGGATCTGCCGGGGAGCTGTTTTTT. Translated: CASSPGLGSAGELFF.